What follows is one T cell receptor beta chain and its context. Its specificity is not known. The data stem from a study of cytomegalovirus exposure and HLA in healthy donors. Points from the study as a whole: Trimming of TCR beta V- and J-genes showed a link, identified in a later analysis, to a missense DCLRE1C variant. 164 TCR beta chains were listed as cytomegalovirus-associated.

Per the germline V gene, CDR1 is LNHNV and CDR2 is YYDKDF (reference sequence). Trimming shortened V by 0 bases and J by 10 bases, and 7 bases separated the two germline ends. The CDR3 has 12 amino acids. PCR was performed using 60 Vbeta and 13 Jbeta primers. Per the original data handling: In a later analysis, 80 million to 100 million unique TCR beta chains included roughly 11 million shared by two or more donors. Profiling relied on immunoSEQ multiplex PCR, and the TCRdb table lists in-frame clones only, not all of them. V and J calls and clone size are given by that table; D and trimming were obtained from the DNA. Its listing shows roughly 120,000 clones.

This sequence originates from a man in his late teens or twenties in good health and CMV-seronegative. The rearrangement links TRBV15 to TRBJ2-1; unclear D gene. The specimen was PBMCs. The CDR3: CATSRDLREQFF. CDR3 in DNA: TGTGCCACCAGCAGAGATCTCCGGGAGCAGTTCTTC.